This T cell receptor beta chain originates from a study of PD-L1 blockade in urothelial cancer. In the study overall: Atezolizumab at 1,200 mg intravenously every 3 weeks was started by patients around 2014.

Germline V CDR1 and CDR2: ENHRY, SYGVKD. This CDR3 is 14 amino acids long. Trimming left V 6 bases short and J 0 bases short, with 11 bases between. Sequenced by immunoSEQ multiplex PCR; TCRdb stores in-frame clones only, minus some. The data show 25,000 to 30,000 clones, 80% to 90% seen once. The rearrangement uses TRBV10-3 and TRBJ1-2, with D possibly being TRBD1 (6 bases). This receptor was identified in a man in his fifties or sixties with urothelial cancer. The material was PBMCs, obtained around atezolizumab (anti-PD-L1) treatment. This chain's CDR3 is CAISQGHTNYGYTF. Here the CDR3 DNA reads TGTGCCATCAGCCAGGGACATACTAACTATGGCTACACCTTC.